Below, 6 T cell receptor beta chains from the same sample are listed, as sequenced in a study of cytomegalovirus exposure and HLA in healthy donors. The PCR was carried out with 60 Vbeta primers and 13 Jbeta primers. The protocol was immunoSEQ multiplex PCR, while the TCRdb copy is restricted to in-frame clones and leaves out a portion. Among 150,000 to 200,000 clones listed, roughly 80% were seen once. Sequenced: PBMCs. Source of these receptors: a woman under 30 in good health and CMV-seronegative.

This clone was seen more than once but under ten times. The rearrangement uses TRBV2 and TRBJ2-7, with TRBD1 matching over 9 bases. CDR3 length equals 13 residues. Trimming at V came to 6 bases and at J to 6 bases, leaving 6 bases not matched to a gene. Germline CDR1 SNHLY, CDR2 FYNNEI. DNA for the CDR3: TGTGCCAGCAGCGAAAACAGGGGGCTCGAGCAGTACTTC. Translation gives CASSENRGLEQYF.

The chain couples TRBV7-8 to TRBJ2-7; tentatively, D is TRBD2 (6 bases). The germline V gene has CDR1 SGHVS and CDR2 FQNEAQ. The V gene lost 1 base and the J gene lost 1 base, with 14 bases spanning the gap. The CDR3 has 16 residues. As DNA, the CDR3 is TGTGCCAGCAGCTTAGGGTTAGCTAGCGCTTCCTACGAGCAGTACTTC. Its protein is CASSLGLASASYEQYF.

This chain connects TRBV2 to TRBJ2-5, with D perhaps TRBD2 (5 bases). The CDR3 is 14 residues long. Germline assignment: CDR1 SNHLY and CDR2 FYNNEI. V lost 1 base, J lost 5 bases, and 11 bases lay in between. CDR3 bases: TGTGCCAGCAGTGAAGGACGGAGGATGGAGACCCAGTACTTC. This gives the protein CASSEGRRMETQYF.

DNA for the CDR3: TGTGCCAGCAGTGCCCCACACTCTGGGGCCAACGTCCTGACTTTC. As protein: CASSAPHSGANVLTF. The chain couples TRBV27 to TRBJ2-6, with D unresolved. Trimming left V 5 bases short and J 0 bases short, with 8 bases between. The CDR3 extends over 15 amino acids. From germline, CDR1 is MNHEY and CDR2 SMNVEV (reference sequence).

The CDR3 spells CASSRGQAYGYTF. The DNA for the CDR3 is TGTGCCAGCAGCCGTGGACAGGCCTATGGCTACACCTTC. The chain joins TRBV7-9 to TRBJ1-2, with 7 bases matching TRBD1. The CDR3 totals 13 residues. Germline CDR1 reads SEHNR; CDR2 reads FQNEAQ (reference sequence). V shed 5 bases and J 4 bases; nucleotides not matched to a gene: 4.

The V gene is TRBV7-6, the J gene TRBJ2-1; 13 positions agree with TRBD2. Trimming took 5 bases from V and 3 from J; bases not matched to a gene: 10. Germline CDR1 reads SGHVS; CDR2 reads FNYEAQ. The CDR3 is 18 amino acids. CDR3 nucleotides: TGTGCCAGCAGCAAAAGACTAGCGGGAGGTATCATCTACAATGAGCAGTTCTTC. Translated, it gives CASSKRLAGGIIYNEQFF.